This record concerns one T cell receptor beta chain sequence. The sample originates from a study of blood T cell repertoires in COVID-19. For the study at large: T cells, B-cell-depleted T cells, or PBMCs provided the cDNA or gDNA that served as material.

Using immunoSEQ multiplex PCR, the repertoire was profiled, and TCRdb retains in-frame clones only, with some absent. The table lists fewer than 130,000 clones, roughly 84% of them singletons. The CDR3 covers 14 residues. The V and J ends lost 6 bases and 10 bases respectively, with 18 bases between them. The V gene's germline CDR1 is LNHDA and CDR2 SQIVND (reference sequence). Sequenced: peripheral blood. The TCR sequence derives from a human donor in a cohort sampled during active COVID-19. V and J are TRBV19 and TRBJ1-4; no clear D. The CDR3 bases are TGTGCCAGTAGCCCAGACTACTCTGAGGGAAAACTGTTTTTT. This encodes CASSPDYSEGKLFF.